The clone carrying this T cell receptor beta chain was counted many times. Its matching antigen is unknown. This entry belongs to a study of tumor-infiltrating lymphocytes in primary liver carcinoma. Whole-study context: Surgeons resected the patients' primary liver carcinomas. Between about 4.2 and 11 cm across, the tumors were all of stage T1-T3 N0M0. General study results and limits: Tumor region pairs outstripped tumor-adjacent and tumor-blood pairs in overlap.

Unsorted whole blood yielded the blood RNA, and germline DNA was also extracted. Before the surgical procedure, approximately 4 milliliters of peripheral blood were collected. Constant-region priming of 500 ng total RNA yielded TCR beta cDNA. The TCR beta library was amplified through three nested multiplex PCR rounds in a modified ARM-PCR procedure. It was with TRBV1-TRBV30 forward primers and a C-beta reverse primer that the first two PCR rounds were run, at roughly 9 cycles each. One entry per CDR3 protein results from TCRdb running MiXCR on the multiplex PCR reads. Of 300,000 to 350,000 distinct CDR3 sequences listed, 65% are singletons. The CDR3 totals 15 residues. Germline-derived CDR1 and CDR2 are MGHRA and YSYEKL. Losses at the gene ends were 0 bases for V and 9 bases for J; bases not matched to a gene: 5.

V is TRBV4-1 and J is TRBJ1-6, with 7 bases aligning to TRBD1. The material sequenced was peripheral blood. The receptor was isolated from a man aged 40-55 years with primary liver carcinoma and hepatitis B virus infection. CDR3 coding DNA: TGCGCCAGCAGCCAAGATAAGGGGGCAGGTTCACCCCTCCACTTT. Protein product: CASSQDKGAGSPLHF.